These 22 T cell receptor beta chains share one sample of origin, sequenced in a study of T cells in Graves' hyperthyroidism and ophthalmopathy. Authors of the study amplified TCR beta CDR3 regions from RNA transcripts. A set of HTBI primers served as the primers for a first-round RT-PCR of the TCR CDR3. TCRdb called the multiplex PCR reads again in MiXCR, with one record for every CDR3 protein. The table includes 35,000 to 45,000 distinct CDR3 sequences, 40% to 65% detected once. Source material: blood. All receptors derive from a man aged 40-50 years with Graves' ophthalmopathy.

This clonotype has a count of ten or more. The chain uses TRBV7-2 and TRBJ1-2, with D hard to call. Trimming cost V 1 base and J 4 bases, with 7 bases left between them. The CDR3 spans 13 residues. Looked up from germline, CDR1 is SGHTA and CDR2 is FQGNSA. CDR3 nucleotide sequence: TGTGCCAGCAGCTTAGGCAGAGTCTATGGCTACACCTTC. It translates to CASSLGRVYGYTF. The variable domain in full, completed from reference TRBV7-2 and TRBJ1-2, reads GAGVSQSPSNKVTEKGKDVELRCDPISGHTALYWYRQSLGQGLEFLIYFQGNSAPDKSGLPSDRFSAERTGGSVSTLTIQRTQQEDSAVYLCASSLGRVYGYTFGSGTRLTVV.

A remark on this clonotype: This may be a read error, as it is one base from a much larger clone. This sequence joins TRBV18 and TRBJ1-2; 8 bases line up with TRBD1. V was clipped by 2 bases and J by 8 bases; unmatched bases: 7. CDR1 is KGHSH and CDR2 is LQKENI in the germline V gene. CDR3 length: 14 amino acids. The chain's CDR3 is CASSPETGVRGYTF. DNA for the CDR3: TGTGCCAGCTCACCAGAGACAGGGGTCAGAGGCTACACCTTC.

This clonotype was seen many times. The V and J genes are TRBV5-1 and TRBJ1-2; D might be TRBD1 (6 bases). The CDR3 covers 14 residues. Germline values: CDR1 SGHRS, CDR2 YFSETQ. With 4 bases removed from V and 4 bases from J, the gap between germline ends came to 14 bases. As DNA, the CDR3 is TGCGCCAGCAGCCACCTGGGACACCTCTATGGCTACACCTTC. As protein: CASSHLGHLYGYTF.

This chain connects TRBV20-1 to TRBJ1-1; 8 nucleotides match TRBD1. Germline V lookup: CDR1 DFQATT, CDR2 SNEGSKA (reference sequence). The CDR3 extends over 14 amino acids. Losses at the gene ends were 3 bases for V and 1 base for J; bases not matched to a gene: 4. Here the CDR3 reads CSASRGTGNTEAFF. The CDR3 DNA follows: TGCAGTGCTAGCCGAGGGACAGGGAACACTGAAGCTTTCTTT.

This clonotype was seen repeatedly, ten times or more. This chain links TRBV5-1 with TRBJ1-2; possible D gene TRBD1, 5 bases. The CDR3 consists of 14 residues. The germline V and J ends were trimmed by 4 bases and 8 bases, with 18 bases remaining between them. The germline V gene has CDR1 SGHRS and CDR2 YFSETQ. The CDR3 DNA reads as TGCGCCAGCAGCCCCCGGACCGGGGGAGGCGGCTACACCTTC. This translates into CASSPRTGGGGYTF.

There are many counts of this clonotype. This sequence joins TRBV7-3 and TRBJ2-5; D unresolved. Germline CDR1 reads SGHTA; CDR2 reads FQGTGA. The CDR3 runs to 13 residues. V was cut by 5 bases and J by 1 base, with 8 bases left in between. The CDR3 is CASSRLAQETQYF. DNA of the CDR3: TGTGCCAGCAGCCGCTTAGCCCAAGAGACCCAGTACTTC.

The chain recombines TRBV9 with TRBJ1-1; no clear D. Germline V gene data show CDR1 as SGDLS and CDR2 as YYNGEE. Trimming removed 0 bases at V and 5 bases at J, with 8 bases between. This CDR3 is 13 amino acids long. The CDR3: CASSVAVGTEAFF. CDR3 DNA: TGTGCCAGCAGCGTAGCTGTGGGGACTGAAGCTTTCTTT.

This clonotype was recorded only once. The chain joins TRBV12-3 or TRBV12-4 to TRBJ2-2; D is uncertain. Trimming stripped 4 bases from V and 2 bases from J, with 5 bases between. The CDR3 extends over 13 amino acids. CDR3 sequence reads: CASSYVNTGELFF. CDR3 DNA: TGTGCCAGCAGTTACGTAAACACCGGGGAGCTGTTTTTT.

Comment on this clonotype: A much larger clone differs by one base, so this may be a read error. The CDR3 end shows no conserved phenylalanine or tryptophan, and so a read error is likely. This chain connects TRBV14 to TRBJ1-1; D not certain. The CDR3 is made up of 13 amino acids. Germline-derived CDR1 and CDR2 are SGHDN and FVKESK. This CDR3 reads CVSSQDLNTEAFC. CDR3 coding DNA: TGTGTCAGCAGCCAAGATCTGAACACTGAAGCTTTCTGT.

Concerning this clonotype itself: The conserved phenylalanine or tryptophan normally closing the CDR3 is absent here, so this likely arose from a read error. Because the CDR3's place on the DNA is in doubt, the DNA is left out and the CDR3 is given as listed by TCRdb. The rearrangement uses TRBV11-2 and TRBJ2-1; the DNA was not used to check the table's D call, TRBD1. CDR1 is SGHAT, CDR2 FQNNGV, per germline. The CDR3 has 15 amino acids, counting both end residues. CDR3 protein: CASSPINRGAGGSRA.

This clonotype was picked up many times. The chain recombines TRBV9 with TRBJ2-1; D gene unclear. V lost 0 bases to trimming and J lost 1 base, with 20 bases between them. Germline-derived CDR1 and CDR2 are SGDLS and YYNGEE. This CDR3 has 19 residues. CDR3 sequence reads: CASSVGMAYEPYSYNEQFF. The CDR3 DNA reads TGTGCCAGCAGCGTAGGGATGGCCTACGAACCATATTCCTACAATGAGCAGTTCTTC.

Many counts were recorded for this clonotype. The V gene is TRBV27, the J gene TRBJ2-7, with 9 bases matching TRBD2. The CDR3 extends over 13 amino acids. The V and J ends lost 8 bases and 2 bases, in that order; junction bases with no gene match: 4. Germline CDR1 is MNHEY and CDR2 is SMNVEV (reference sequence). The CDR3 sequence is CASGRTSAYEQYF. CDR3 DNA: TGTGCCAGCGGGCGGACTAGCGCCTACGAGCAGTACTTC.

A remark on this clonotype: The DNA is omitted, as the CDR3 cannot be located on it reliably, and the CDR3 follows TCRdb's listing. This chain links TRBV2 with TRBJ1-2. Germline assignment: CDR1 SNHLY and CDR2 FYNNEI. A total of 18 residues make up the CDR3, ends included. CDR3: CASSFYICSAMSMEGYTF.

This clonotype was counted a few times. This chain links TRBV10-3 with TRBJ2-7; 8 nucleotides line up with TRBD1. CDR1 is ENHRY and CDR2 is SYGVKD in the germline V gene. This CDR3 has 14 residues. V lost 4 bases to trimming and J lost 4 bases; unmatched junction nucleotides: 6. CDR3 in DNA: TGTGCCATCAGTGTTAGGACAGGGTCGTACGAGCAGTACTTC. This encodes CAISVRTGSYEQYF.

The V call is TRBV7-9, the J call TRBJ2-5; D may be TRBD2 (6 bases). The germline CDR1 and CDR2 sequences are SEHNR and FQNEAQ (reference sequence). The germline V and J ends were trimmed by 7 bases and 5 bases, with 17 bases remaining between them. The CDR3 length is 14 residues. CDR3 sequence: CASNGVGGRETQYF. The DNA of the CDR3 is TGTGCCAGCAATGGGGTGGGGGGAAGGGAGACCCAGTACTTC.

Concerning this clonotype itself: The DNA is left out, because the CDR3 cannot be placed on it with certainty; the CDR3 is given as TCRdb lists it. The chain couples TRBV7-3 to TRBJ2-7. Germline CDR1 is SGHTA and CDR2 is FQGTGA. The CDR3 comprises 19 residues, both ends counted. CDR3 amino acids: CASSFYICSARGLLYEQYF.

This clonotype was observed many times. V gene TRBV4-1 combines with J gene TRBJ2-5, with 8 bases fitting TRBD2. The CDR3 runs 16 residues. V was pared by 1 base and J by 5 bases, with 9 bases of the junction left unmatched. Germline V CDR1 and CDR2: MGHRA, YSYEKL. CDR3 residues: CASSQAGTSVSETQYF. The CDR3 nucleotides are TGCGCCAGCAGCCAAGCCGGGACTAGTGTCTCGGAGACCCAGTACTTC.

This clonotype was seen repeatedly, ten times or more. The V gene is TRBV5-1, the J gene TRBJ2-1; D perhaps matches TRBD2 (6 bases). The CDR3 is 15 residues long. CDR1 SGHRS and CDR2 YFSETQ come from the germline V gene. V gave up 4 bases and J gave up 0 bases, with 11 bases separating them. CDR3 region: CASSKDGSSYNEQFF. The CDR3 coding sequence is TGCGCCAGCAGCAAGGACGGGAGCTCCTACAATGAGCAGTTCTTC. Full variable domain (remainder filled in from reference TRBV5-1 and TRBJ2-1): KAGVTQTPRYLIKTRGQQVTLSCSPISGHRSVSWYQQTPGQGLQFLFEYFSETQRNKGNFPGRFSGRQFSNSRSEMNVSTLELGDSALYLCASSKDGSSYNEQFFGPGTRLTVL.

This clonotype has a count of ten or more. CDR3 in amino acids: CASSLELVGGDTQYF. CDR3 DNA sequence: TGCGCCAGCAGCTTGGAACTAGTAGGGGGAGATACGCAGTATTTT. The chain has TRBV5-1 and TRBJ2-3, with a possible D match to TRBD1 (6 bases). The CDR3 contains 15 residues. Germline V CDR1 and CDR2: SGHRS, YFSETQ. The ends were cut back, 0 bases at V and 5 bases at J, with 13 bases in the middle.

V gene TRBV7-2 combines with J gene TRBJ2-1; TRBD1 matches 8 bases. The ends lost 6 bases at V and 3 bases at J; junction bases unmatched: 7. This CDR3 has 15 amino acids. The germline gives CDR1 SGHTA, CDR2 FQGNSA. CDR3 sequence (DNA): TGTGCCAGCAGACGCCAACAGGGGGGCTACAATGAGCAGTTCTTC. Its protein product is CASRRQQGGYNEQFF. The full variable domain, in which reference TRBV7-2 and TRBJ2-1 provide the parts outside the CDR3, is GAGVSQSPSNKVTEKGKDVELRCDPISGHTALYWYRQSLGQGLEFLIYFQGNSAPDKSGLPSDRFSAERTGGSVSTLTIQRTQQEDSAVYLCASRRQQGGYNEQFFGPGTRLTVL.

This clonotype appeared many times. The V and J genes are TRBV6-6 and TRBJ2-7, with 10 bases identical to TRBD2. Germline trimming cut 5 bases from V and 0 bases from J; bases unmatched to any gene: 4. The CDR3 has 15 amino acids. Germline V gene lookup returns CDR1 MNHNY and CDR2 SVGAGI (reference sequence). CDR3: CASSTTSGDSYEQYF. The CDR3 nucleotides are TGTGCCAGCAGTACCACTAGCGGGGACTCCTACGAGCAGTACTTC.

Only one count was recorded for this clonotype. The chain uses TRBV20-1 and TRBJ1-4; D gene unclear. Germline V gene data show CDR1 as DFQATT and CDR2 as SNEGSKA (reference sequence). The V end lost 6 bases, the J end lost 4 bases, and 15 bases lay between the germline ends. The CDR3 length is 14 residues. The CDR3 is CSAATSGSNEKLFF. The CDR3 DNA sequence: TGCAGTGCCGCGACTAGCGGGAGTAATGAAAAACTGTTTTTT.